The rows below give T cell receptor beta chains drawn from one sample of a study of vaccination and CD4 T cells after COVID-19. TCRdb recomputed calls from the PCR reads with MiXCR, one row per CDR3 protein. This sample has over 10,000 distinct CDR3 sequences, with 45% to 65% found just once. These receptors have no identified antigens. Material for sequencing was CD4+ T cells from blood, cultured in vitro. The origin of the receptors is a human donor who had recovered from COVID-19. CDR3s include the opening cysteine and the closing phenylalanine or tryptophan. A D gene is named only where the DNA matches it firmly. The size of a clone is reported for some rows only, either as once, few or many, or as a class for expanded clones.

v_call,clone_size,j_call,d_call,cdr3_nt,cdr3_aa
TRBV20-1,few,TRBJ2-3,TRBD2,TGCAGTGCTAGTACGGGCGGGGGGGTGACAGATACGCAGTATTTT,CSASTGGGVTDTQYF
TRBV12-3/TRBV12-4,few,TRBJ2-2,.,TGTGCCAGCAGTTTATTCAGTACCGGGGAGCTGTTTTTT,CASSLFSTGELFF
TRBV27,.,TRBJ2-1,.,TGTGCCAGCAGTCCCCGTCGAGTAGCCGGCTCCTACAATGAGCAGTTCTTC,CASSPRRVAGSYNEQFF
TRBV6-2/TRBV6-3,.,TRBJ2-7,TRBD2,TGTGCCAGCAGCCGAACTCGACTAGCGAAAACCTACGAGCAGTACTTC,CASSRTRLAKTYEQYF
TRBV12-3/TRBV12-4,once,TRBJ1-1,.,TGTGCCAGCAGTTTACTGAGGAACACTGAAGCTTTCTTT,CASSLLRNTEAFF
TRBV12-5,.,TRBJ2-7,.,TGTGCTAGTGGTTTGGGACAGGGGAGGGGAAACGAGCAGTACTTC,CASGLGQGRGNEQYF
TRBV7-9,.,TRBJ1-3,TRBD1,TGTGCCAGCAGTTTCGACAGGGGCTCTGGAAACACCATATATTTT,CASSFDRGSGNTIYF
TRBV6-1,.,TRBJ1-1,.,TGTGCCAGCAGTGCCTTACCGGGGGGAAACACTGAAGCTTTCTTT,CASSALPGGNTEAFF
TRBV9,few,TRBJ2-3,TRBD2,TGTGCCAGCAGCCCTCGAGCGGGAAGACTCACAGATACGCAGTATTTT,CASSPRAGRLTDTQYF
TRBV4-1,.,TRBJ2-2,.,TGCGCCAGCAGCCAAGCTTTTCAGAACACCGGGGAGCTGTTTTTT,CASSQAFQNTGELFF
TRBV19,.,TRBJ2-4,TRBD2,TGTGCCAGTACCGCCGGGGGGAGGGCAATTCAGTACTTC,CASTAGGRAIQYF
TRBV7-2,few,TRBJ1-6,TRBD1,TGTGCCAGCAGCTTCCTAGCCCTGACAGGGGTGCGGAATTCACCCCTCCACTTT,CASSFLALTGVRNSPLHF
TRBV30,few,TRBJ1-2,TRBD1,TGTGCCTGGAGACAGGGGCAATTCTATGGCTACACCTTC,CAWRQGQFYGYTF
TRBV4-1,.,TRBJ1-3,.,TGCGCCAGCAGCCAAGCGGGGTGGGGGGGTTCTGGAAACACCATATATTTT,CASSQAGWGGSGNTIYF
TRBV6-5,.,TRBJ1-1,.,TGTGCCAGCAGTTACGAGTGGGCTGAAGCTTTCTTT,CASSYEWAEAFF